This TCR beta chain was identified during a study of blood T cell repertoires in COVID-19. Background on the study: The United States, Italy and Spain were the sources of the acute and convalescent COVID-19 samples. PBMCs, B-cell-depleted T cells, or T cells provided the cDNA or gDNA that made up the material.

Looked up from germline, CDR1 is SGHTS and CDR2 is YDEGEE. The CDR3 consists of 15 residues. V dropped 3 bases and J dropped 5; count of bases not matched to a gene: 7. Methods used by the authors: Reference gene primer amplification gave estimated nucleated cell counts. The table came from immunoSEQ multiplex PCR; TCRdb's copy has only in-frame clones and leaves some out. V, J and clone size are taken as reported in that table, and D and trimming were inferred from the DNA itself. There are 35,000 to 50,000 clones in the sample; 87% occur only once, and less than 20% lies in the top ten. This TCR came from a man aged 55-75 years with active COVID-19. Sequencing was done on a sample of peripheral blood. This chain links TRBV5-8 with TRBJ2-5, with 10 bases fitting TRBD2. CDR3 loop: CASSSYLTSGETQYF. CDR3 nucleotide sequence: TGTGCCAGCAGCTCCTATTTGACTAGCGGGGAGACCCAGTACTTC. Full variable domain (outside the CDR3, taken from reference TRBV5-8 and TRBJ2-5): EAGVTQSPTHLIKTRGQQATLRCSPISGHTSVYWYQQALGLGLQFLLWYDEGEERNRGNFPPRFSGRQFPNYSSELNVNALELEDSALYLCASSSYLTSGETQYFGPGTRLLVL.